Sequencing of this T cell receptor beta chain was carried out in a study of blood T cell repertoires in COVID-19. Study-wide background: From T cells, B-cell-depleted T cells, or PBMCs came the material, which was cDNA or gDNA.

Using immunoSEQ multiplex PCR, the repertoire was profiled, and TCRdb retains in-frame clones only, with some absent. The data show fewer than 250,000 clones, roughly 80% seen once. CDR3 length: 13 residues. From germline, CDR1 is MDHEN and CDR2 SYDVKM. The J segment lost 13 bases and the V segment lost 6 bases, leaving 9 bases of the junction unmatched. The Seattle patients joined while their infection was active and were tracked longitudinally afterward. The receptor comes from a woman aged 55-69 years with COVID-19, enrolled during active disease. The sample was peripheral blood. The V call is TRBV28, the J call TRBJ1-6; 7 bases line up with TRBD1. CDR3 amino acids: CASRRQGFGPLHF. CDR3 nucleotide sequence: TGTGCCAGCAGAAGACAGGGTTTTGGTCCCCTCCACTTT.